A selection of T cell receptor beta chains follows, all from one sample in a study of blood T cell repertoires in COVID-19. Sequencing used immunoSEQ multiplex PCR; TCRdb keeps in-frame clones, though not all of them. This sample has fewer than 250,000 clones, with 82% found just once. Sample: peripheral blood. Receptor source: a woman aged 70-85 years with acute or convalescent COVID-19. CDR3s include the opening cysteine and the closing phenylalanine or tryptophan. A D gene is named only where the DNA matches it firmly. Size is omitted from some rows. Given values are once, few, many or a class for expanded clones.

j_call: TRBJ2-3; d_call: .; v_call: TRBV7-7; clone_size: .; cdr3_aa: CASSPNPGGTDTQYF; cdr3_nt: TGTGCTAGCAGCCCAAATCCAGGGGGCACAGATACGCAGTATTTT
j_call: TRBJ1-2; d_call: TRBD1; v_call: TRBV19; clone_size: .; cdr3_aa: CASRNAGTVFGYTF; cdr3_nt: TGTGCCAGTAGGAACGCCGGGACAGTATTTGGCTACACCTTC
j_call: TRBJ2-3; d_call: TRBD2; v_call: TRBV5-8; clone_size: .; cdr3_aa: CASTHRTSGDFSTDTQYF; cdr3_nt: TGTGCCAGCACCCACAGAACTAGCGGGGATTTTAGCACAGATACGCAGTATTTT
j_call: TRBJ2-7; d_call: .; v_call: TRBV5-1; clone_size: .; cdr3_aa: CASSLAPGSYEQYF; cdr3_nt: TGCGCCAGCAGCTTGGCCCCAGGCTCCTACGAGCAGTACTTC
j_call: TRBJ1-2; d_call: TRBD1; v_call: TRBV5-6; clone_size: .; cdr3_aa: CASSLVTGGGYTF; cdr3_nt: TGTGCCAGCAGCTTGGTGACAGGGGGAGGCTACACCTTC
j_call: TRBJ1-5; d_call: .; v_call: TRBV19; clone_size: few; cdr3_aa: CASSIRARVVSNQPQHF; cdr3_nt: TGTGCCAGTAGTATAAGGGCGAGGGTGGTCAGCAATCAGCCCCAGCATTTT
j_call: TRBJ1-2; d_call: .; v_call: TRBV24-1; clone_size: few; cdr3_aa: CATSDFNRVEGYTF; cdr3_nt: TGTGCCACCAGTGATTTTAACAGGGTGGAAGGCTACACCTTC
j_call: TRBJ1-4; d_call: TRBD1; v_call: TRBV7-2; clone_size: .; cdr3_aa: CASSPTGGGEKPFF; cdr3_nt: TGTGCCAGCAGCCCGACAGGGGGCGGTGAAAAACCGTTTTTT
j_call: TRBJ2-7; d_call: .; v_call: TRBV6-5; clone_size: .; cdr3_aa: CASSSRRVREQYF; cdr3_nt: TGTGCCAGCAGTTCCAGGCGGGTGAGGGAGCAGTACTTC
j_call: TRBJ1-3; d_call: .; v_call: TRBV6-5; clone_size: .; cdr3_aa: CASSSGYDSGNTIYF; cdr3_nt: TGTGCCAGCAGTTCAGGGTACGACTCTGGAAACACCATATATTTT
j_call: TRBJ2-5; d_call: .; v_call: TRBV7-7; clone_size: .; cdr3_aa: CASSMLRDIETQYF; cdr3_nt: TGTGCCAGCAGTATGCTCAGAGACATAGAGACCCAGTACTTC